These 28 T cell receptor beta chains were all obtained from the same sample, sequenced in a study of T cell responses to AZD1222 COVID-19 vaccine. The data were produced by immunoSEQ multiplex PCR, yet TCRdb's version contains in-frame clones alone and is incomplete. The repertoire holds 150,000 or so clones, with nearly 95% as singletons. The material was peripheral blood, obtained on day 0 of AZD1222 vaccination. These receptors all stem from an adult in good health.

The chain joins TRBV27 to TRBJ1-3; D is perhaps TRBD1 (5 bases). V lost 3 bases, J lost 0 bases, and 9 bases lay in between. The germline V gene encodes CDR1 MNHEY and CDR2 SMNVEV (reference sequence). CDR3 length: 15 amino acids. The CDR3 DNA sequence: TGTGCCAGCAGTTTCGGGCAGGGCTCTGGAAACACCATATATTTT. This translates into CASSFGQGSGNTIYF.

The chain combines TRBV28 with TRBJ1-1; possible D gene TRBD1, 5 bases. Looked up from germline, CDR1 is MDHEN and CDR2 is SYDVKM. The V end was cut by 6 bases, the J end by 14 bases, with 16 bases between. CDR3 length: 11 amino acids. CDR3 amino acids: CASRKEGSSFF. CDR3 sequence (DNA): TGTGCCAGCAGGAAGGAGGGGAGCTCCTTCTTT.

The chain couples TRBV4-3 to TRBJ2-5; the match to TRBD2 covers 7 bases. V shed 0 bases, J shed 5 bases, and the junction held 12 bases outside the gene matches. The germline V gene has CDR1 LGHNA and CDR2 YSLEER. The CDR3 has 17 residues. CDR3 bases: TGCGCCAGCAGCCAAGATCGGTCTTTAGCGGGCGGGGAGACCCAGTACTTC. Translated: CASSQDRSLAGGETQYF.

The chain couples TRBV6-5 to TRBJ1-2, with 11 nucleotides matching TRBD1. The CDR3 runs 16 residues. From germline, CDR1 is MNHEY and CDR2 SVGAGI. The V and J ends lost 2 bases and 2 bases, in that order; junction bases with no gene match: 4. The DNA for the CDR3 is TGTGCCAGCAGTTACGGGACAGGGGGAGGGAACTATGGCTACACCTTC. Protein product: CASSYGTGGGNYGYTF.

The chain has TRBV5-4 and TRBJ2-3; 15 bases agree with TRBD2. The V gene's germline CDR1 is SGHNT and CDR2 YYREEE (reference sequence). V lost 4 bases and J lost 2; bases outside the gene matches: 11. The CDR3 sequence is 19 residues long. The CDR3 sequence: CASSDGLAGGVSTTDTQYF. The DNA for the CDR3 is TGTGCCAGCAGCGACGGACTAGCGGGGGGGGTATCAACCACAGATACGCAGTATTTT.

The chain uses TRBV4-2 and TRBJ1-4, with D perhaps TRBD1 (5 bases). Between the trimmed V and J ends, which lost 0 bases and 5 bases, there was a span of 13 bases. Looked up from germline, CDR1 is LGHNA and CDR2 is YNFKEQ. This CDR3 is 16 amino acids long. CDR3 nucleotides: TGTGCCAGCAGCCAAGACGCGGGACGGATAAATGAAAAACTGTTTTTT. Translated: CASSQDAGRINEKLFF.

This chain connects TRBV6-5 to TRBJ2-7; the D is unclear. Germline CDR1 is MNHEY and CDR2 is SVGAGI. The CDR3 runs 15 residues. The germline V and J ends were trimmed by 5 bases and 6 bases, with 20 bases remaining between them. In nucleotides, the CDR3 is TGTGCCAGCAGTCACTGGGCCGTTGGGGAAGTCGAGCAGTACTTC. It is translated as CASSHWAVGEVEQYF.

The rearrangement links TRBV27 to TRBJ1-2; maybe TRBD1 (6 bases). The V gene lost 2 bases and the J gene lost 1 base, with 20 bases spanning the gap. This CDR3 is 18 amino acids long. CDR1 is MNHEY, CDR2 SMNVEV, per germline (reference sequence). CDR3 sequence (DNA): TGTGCCAGCAGTTTAAAAGGGGGGCGCCTGGGTAATAACTATGGCTACACCTTC. Residues: CASSLKGGRLGNNYGYTF.

The J gene is TRBJ1-6, the V gene TRBV10-3; TRBD1 might be the D (5 bases). There are 15 residues in the CDR3. Per the germline V gene, CDR1 is ENHRY and CDR2 is SYGVKD. Between the trimmed V and J ends, which lost 4 bases and 5 bases, there was a span of 12 bases. This CDR3 reads CAISAATADNSPLHF. In DNA form, the CDR3 reads TGTGCCATCAGTGCTGCGACAGCTGATAATTCACCCCTCCACTTT.

V gene TRBV4-2 combines with J gene TRBJ1-1; 7 bases are a match to TRBD1. From germline, CDR1 is LGHNA and CDR2 YNFKEQ. The CDR3 covers 12 residues. The trim removed 4 bases at V and 10 bases at J, leaving 6 bases unmatched. The CDR3 nucleotides are TGTGCCAGCAGCCGAGAGGGGGCAGGAGCTTTCTTT. The encoded protein is CASSREGAGAFF.

This chain joins TRBV28 and TRBJ2-7, with TRBD1 matching 8 bases. The CDR3 extends over 14 amino acids. Per the germline V gene, CDR1 is MDHEN and CDR2 is SYDVKM. The V gene end was trimmed by 6 bases and the J gene end by 3 bases; junction bases not matched to a gene: 7. This chain's CDR3 is CASSPDRAYYEQYF. The CDR3 bases are TGTGCCAGCAGCCCGGACAGGGCTTACTACGAGCAGTACTTC. The full variable domain, its missing parts supplied by reference TRBV28 and TRBJ2-7, is DVKVTQSSRYLVKRTGEKVFLECVQDMDHENMFWYRQDPGLGLRLIYFSYDVKMKEKGDIPEGYSVSREKKERFSLILESASTNQTSMYLCASSPDRAYYEQYFGPGTRLTVT.

The rearrangement joins TRBV6-1 to TRBJ1-3, with a tentative D call TRBD1 (5 bases). CDR3 length: 17 residues. Germline-derived CDR1 and CDR2 are MNHNS and SASEGT. V lost 3 bases to trimming and J lost 0 bases, with 15 bases between them. The DNA of the CDR3 is TGTGCCAGCAGTGACCCCGGGGGGATCGGCTCTGGAAACACCATATATTTT. This sequence encodes CASSDPGGIGSGNTIYF.

The chain uses TRBV2 and TRBJ1-2; D remains ambiguous. CDR3 length: 14 residues. The germline gives CDR1 SNHLY, CDR2 FYNNEI. V lost 3 bases and J 3 bases, leaving 11 bases between the germline ends. The CDR3 loop is CASSEDPRYYGYTF. Here the CDR3 DNA reads TGTGCCAGCAGTGAGGACCCACGATACTATGGCTACACCTTC.

The gene calls are TRBV6-5 and TRBJ1-5, with D maybe TRBD1 (5 bases). V was trimmed by 6 bases and J by 7 bases, leaving 16 bases between them. The CDR3 spans 14 residues. Per germline, CDR1 MNHEY and CDR2 SVGAGI. CDR3 bases: TGTGCCAGCAGGCAGGGCGGGTCGGGCCAGCCCCAGCATTTT. Translation gives CASRQGGSGQPQHF.

About this clone itself: One junction end does not reproduce the germline sequence, and a read error may be involved. This chain uses TRBV27 with TRBJ2-1, with 11 bases identical to TRBD2. Germline V gene lookup returns CDR1 MNHEY and CDR2 SMNVEV (reference sequence). This CDR3 region has 15 residues. CDR3 DNA sequence: TGTGCCGGCAGTTCAGGGACTAGCGGTTACAATGAGCAGTTCTTC. This codes for CAGSSGTSGYNEQFF.

V and J are TRBV10-1 and TRBJ2-7; 12 bases map to TRBD2. The germline gives CDR1 WNHNN, CDR2 SYGVQD (reference sequence). The CDR3 contains 17 residues. V was pared by 5 bases and J by 2 bases, with 10 bases of the junction left unmatched. The CDR3 DNA is TGCGCCAGCAGTCAGGCGACTAGCGGGAGAGAGACCTACGAGCAGTACTTC. It is translated as CASSQATSGRETYEQYF.

This chain joins TRBV29-1 and TRBJ1-4; tentatively, D is TRBD1 (6 bases). Between the trimmed V and J ends, which lost 6 bases and 8 bases, there was a span of 16 bases. CDR3 length: 13 residues. CDR1 SQVTM and CDR2 ANQGSEA come from the germline V gene. The CDR3 nucleotides are TGCAGCGTCCTGCGGGGGCAGGGGGAAAAACTGTTTTTT. Protein: CSVLRGQGEKLFF.

The J gene is TRBJ2-7, the V gene TRBV9, with a tentative D call TRBD2 (5 bases). This CDR3 has 15 amino acids. Deletions cut 0 bases from V and 2 bases from J, with 12 bases between. Germline values: CDR1 SGDLS, CDR2 YYNGEE. In DNA, the CDR3 is TGTGCCAGCAGCGTAGCCCCGGGAACGCCCTACGAGCAGTACTTC. This gives the protein CASSVAPGTPYEQYF.

This chain connects TRBV14 to TRBJ1-5; D is perhaps TRBD1 (5 bases). Trimming took off 4 bases at V and 1 base at J, with 11 bases between the two ends. Germline CDR1 is SGHDN and CDR2 is FVKESK. There are 15 residues in the CDR3. The CDR3 protein is CASSLGTNSNQPQHF. DNA for the CDR3: TGTGCCAGCAGCCTTGGGACGAACAGCAATCAGCCCCAGCATTTT.

V usage is TRBV19 and J usage is TRBJ1-2; no firm D call. V was cut by 1 base and J by 5 bases, with 11 bases left in between. This CDR3 has 14 amino acids. Germline V gene sequence: CDR1 LNHDA, CDR2 SQIVND (reference sequence). DNA of the CDR3: TGTGCCAGTAGTATAGTGGCCACGGGGTATGGCTACACCTTC. Translated, it gives CASSIVATGYGYTF.

The chain combines TRBV6-1 with TRBJ2-1; D unresolved. CDR1 is MNHNS, CDR2 SASEGT, per germline. Trimming removed 1 base from V and 3 bases from J, with 10 bases in between. The CDR3 totals 15 residues. The CDR3: CASSEEQINYNEQFF. As DNA, the CDR3 is TGTGCCAGCAGTGAAGAACAGATCAACTACAATGAGCAGTTCTTC.

The chain recombines TRBV7-3 with TRBJ1-6; D ambiguous. Germline CDR1 SGHTA, CDR2 FQGTGA. With 3 bases removed from V and 9 bases from J, the gap between germline ends came to 12 bases. The CDR3 consists of 14 residues. The CDR3, as DNA: TGTGCCAGCAGCTTCACGGGGTCGGGTTCACCCCTCCACTTT. Translation gives CASSFTGSGSPLHF.

The chain recombines TRBV2 with TRBJ1-4; D not resolved. Trimming left V 2 bases short and J 8 bases short, with 12 bases between. The CDR3 loop spans 14 amino acids. Germline lookup yields CDR1 SNHLY and CDR2 FYNNEI. The CDR3, as DNA: TGTGCCAGCAGTGAAAGCCACCGTGGCGAAAAACTGTTTTTT. This sequence encodes CASSESHRGEKLFF.

This clone was seen more than once but under ten times. The gene calls are TRBV21-1 and TRBJ2-1; the table's D call, TRBD2, was not checked against the DNA. TRBV21-1 corresponds to a pseudogene. The CDR3 has 12 residues. The CDR3 protein is CGAGVLYNEQFF. CDR3 nucleotides: TGCGGGGCGGGAGTGCTGTACAATGAGCAGTTCTTC.

The chain is built from TRBV6-1 and TRBJ2-7; possibly TRBD1 or TRBD2 for D (5 bases each). The CDR3 length is 15 residues. The germline V gene has CDR1 MNHNS and CDR2 SASEGT. Trimming took off 2 bases at V and 5 bases at J, with 16 bases between the two ends. The CDR3 nucleotides are TGTGCCAGCAGTGAAAGTGAGGGGCCTTATCACGAGCAGTACTTC. It yields the protein CASSESEGPYHEQYF.

The CDR3 coding sequence is TGTGCCAGCAGTGAACCCGTTTGGGCAAGAAACCAAGAGACCCAGTACTTC. This sequence encodes CASSEPVWARNQETQYF. This sequence joins TRBV6-1 and TRBJ2-5; D gene ambiguous. The CDR3 sequence is 17 residues long. From germline, CDR1 is MNHNS and CDR2 SASEGT. Trimming took off 2 bases at V and 0 bases at J, with 16 bases between the two ends.

This chain uses TRBV3-1 (or the pseudogene TRBV3-2) with TRBJ1-3; D is unclear. V was pared by 0 bases and J by 7 bases, with 13 bases between. The CDR3 has 15 residues. Germline CDR1 reads LGHDT; CDR2 reads YNNKEL (reference sequence). The CDR3 reads CASSQERMGWNTIYF. Here the CDR3 DNA reads TGTGCCAGCAGCCAAGAGAGGATGGGGTGGAACACCATATATTTT.

This chain uses TRBV5-4 with TRBJ2-5, with unresolved D. The ends were cut back, 1 base at V and 3 bases at J, with 7 bases in the middle. This CDR3 has 13 residues. Germline V gives CDR1 SGHNT, CDR2 YYREEE (reference sequence). CDR3 amino acids: CASSLPLKETQYF. CDR3 in DNA: TGTGCCAGCAGCTTGCCGCTAAAAGAGACCCAGTACTTC.